Sequencing of this TCR beta chain was carried out in a study of blood T cells in healthy people across ages. Findings and limits, study-wide: Donor CMV status, an unknown factor, possibly confounded changes in expanded clonotypes.

Per-sample PBMC isolation yielded at least 6.5 million cells. The CDR3 is made up of 11 amino acids. Germline V gene sequence: CDR1 ENHRY, CDR2 SYGVKD. V lost 4 bases and J 7 bases, leaving 7 bases between the germline ends. A J-beta primer mix and a sample-barcoded 5' primer were used in a second PCR of roughly 6 to 12 cycles. Each single sample gave us at least 2.5 million CDR3-containing paired-end reads. TCRdb redid the calling of the 5' RACE reads with MiXCR, one entry per CDR3 protein. The sample contains roughly 1.5 million distinct CDR3 sequences, 42% of which appear only once. This clonotype was observed a handful of times. Its antigen is undetermined.

The sequence was collected from a woman between 18 and 29 years old in good health. The specimen sequenced was blood. The rearrangement links TRBV10-3 to TRBJ1-2, with D unclear. The CDR3 here is CAISAQSGYTF. CDR3 coding DNA: TGTGCCATCAGTGCCCAGTCTGGCTACACCTTC.